Listed below are T cell receptor beta chains from one sample, sequenced in a study of cytomegalovirus exposure and HLA in healthy donors. Profiling relied on immunoSEQ multiplex PCR, and the TCRdb table lists in-frame clones only, not all of them. Among roughly 310,000 clones listed, nearly 90% were seen once. Sample: PBMCs. The receptors come from a man in his thirties or forties in good health and CMV-seronegative. The CDR3 runs from the conserved cysteine through the conserved F or W. The D gene is left open where the match is weak. A clone size is listed for some rows: how often the clone was seen (once, few, many), or a class if it is expanded.

D	size	V	J	CDR3	DNA
TRBD2	.	TRBV2	TRBJ2-5	CASSEGTSGGQETQYF	TGTGCCAGCAGTGAGGGGACTAGCGGGGGCCAAGAGACCCAGTACTTC
TRBD1	once	TRBV10-1	TRBJ2-5	CASSESGQLGETQYF	TGCGCCAGCAGTGAGTCGGGACAGTTAGGCGAGACCCAGTACTTC
.	.	TRBV11-2	TRBJ2-5	CASSSLIRDYQETQYF	TGTGCCAGCAGCTCTTTAATCCGGGACTACCAAGAGACCCAGTACTTC
.	.	TRBV2	TRBJ1-1	CASSWTADEAFF	TGTGCCAGCAGTTGGACAGCCGATGAAGCTTTCTTT
.	.	TRBV15	TRBJ1-5	CATSTRWGVGNQPQHF	TGTGCCACCAGCACCCGATGGGGGGTTGGCAATCAGCCCCAGCATTTT
TRBD1	.	TRBV6-6	TRBJ1-5	CASSYSGGVNQPQHF	TGTGCCAGCAGTTACTCAGGGGGCGTAAATCAGCCCCAGCATTTT
.	.	TRBV5-6	TRBJ1-1	CASSLAWRRTEAFF	TGTGCCAGCAGCTTGGCTTGGAGGAGGACTGAAGCTTTCTTT
.	few	TRBV14	TRBJ1-1	CASSRWGVNTEAFF	TGTGCCAGCAGCCGTTGGGGAGTGAACACTGAAGCTTTCTTT
.	few	TRBV7-9	TRBJ2-7	CASSLAVAYEQYF	TGTGCCAGCAGCTTAGCGGTAGCCTACGAGCAGTACTTC
.	.	TRBV29-1	TRBJ2-7	CSVEDKTYEQYF	TGCAGCGTTGAGGACAAGACCTACGAGCAGTACTTC
.	few	TRBV30	TRBJ2-1	CAWSVREYNEQFF	TGTGCCTGGAGTGTACGCGAATACAATGAGCAGTTCTTC
.	.	TRBV4-1	TRBJ1-1	CASSPEGMNTEAFF	TGCGCCAGCAGCCCGGAGGGGATGAACACTGAAGCTTTCTTT
.	.	TRBV10-1	TRBJ1-6	CASRQDYNSPLHF	TGCGCCAGCCGACAGGACTATAATTCACCCCTCCACTTT
.	.	TRBV27	TRBJ1-4	CASSFLSYLLFF	TGTGCCAGCAGTTTTCTCTCTTATCTTCTGTTTTTT
.	.	TRBV15	TRBJ1-5	CATSRAGLEQPQHF	TGTGCCACCAGCAGGGCGGGGTTGGAACAGCCCCAGCATTTT
TRBD1	.	TRBV6-5	TRBJ2-7	CASSPQGYSYEQYF	TGTGCCAGCAGTCCACAGGGGTACTCCTACGAGCAGTACTTC
.	once	TRBV10-3	TRBJ2-7	CAISESPVKAYEQYF	TGTGCCATCAGTGAGTCGCCGGTAAAAGCCTACGAGCAGTACTTC
.	.	TRBV6-5	TRBJ2-7	CASSYRELYEQYF	TGTGCCAGCAGTTACCGAGAGCTGTACGAGCAGTACTTC
.	.	TRBV5-6	TRBJ2-5	CASSFGRGQETQYF	TGTGCCAGCAGCTTTGGGCGGGGCCAAGAGACCCAGTACTTC
.	.	TRBV27	TRBJ2-2	CASSLLNTGELFF	TGTGCCAGCAGTTTACTGAACACCGGGGAGCTGTTTTTT
TRBD2	.	TRBV11-2	TRBJ2-2	CASSLASGGFGELFF	TGTGCCAGCAGCTTAGCTAGCGGGGGATTTGGGGAGCTGTTTTTT
TRBD1	.	TRBV6-1	TRBJ2-2	CATGQGVSGELFF	TGTGCCACCGGACAGGGGGTTTCCGGGGAGCTGTTTTTT
.	.	TRBV7-8	TRBJ2-7	CASSSLAVSSYEQYF	TGTGCCAGCAGCTCGTTAGCGGTCTCCTCCTACGAGCAGTACTTC
TRBD1	once	TRBV7-9	TRBJ1-4	CASSPQGAREKLFF	TGTGCCAGCAGCCCGCAGGGGGCGCGGGAAAAACTGTTTTTT
TRBD1	.	TRBV5-5	TRBJ1-5	CASSYQGGQPQHF	TGTGCCAGCAGCTACCAGGGGGGTCAGCCCCAGCATTTT